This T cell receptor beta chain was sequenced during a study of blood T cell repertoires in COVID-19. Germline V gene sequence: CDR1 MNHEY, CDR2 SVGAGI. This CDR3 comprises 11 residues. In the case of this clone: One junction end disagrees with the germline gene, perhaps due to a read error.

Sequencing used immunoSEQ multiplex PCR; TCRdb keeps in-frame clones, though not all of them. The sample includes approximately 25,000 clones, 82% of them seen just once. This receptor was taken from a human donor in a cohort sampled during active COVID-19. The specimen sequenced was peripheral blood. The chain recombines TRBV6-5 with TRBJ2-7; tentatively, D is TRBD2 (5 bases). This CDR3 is CASSEGRVHHF. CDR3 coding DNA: TGTGCCAGCAGCGAGGGCCGGGTGCACCACTTC.